This record looks at one TCR beta chain sequence and its context. This CDR3 has 14 residues. Trimming took 4 bases from V and 1 from J, leaving 11 bases between them. Germline loops: CDR1 SGHDT, CDR2 YYEEEE. In the study's own analysis: Estimation of nucleated cell counts was performed using reference gene primer amplification. The repertoire was sequenced with immunoSEQ multiplex PCR; TCRdb's copy has only in-frame clones and lacks some. V, J and clone size derive from that table, while D and trimming were established from the DNA sequence. The sample records a few hundred thousand clones, roughly 90% being singletons. The sample belongs to a study of blood T cell repertoires in COVID-19. Study in general: PBMCs, B-cell-depleted T cells, or T cells were the source of the cDNA or gDNA that made up the material.

The receptor was derived from a woman in her sixties or seventies with acute or convalescent COVID-19. Sequencing was carried out using peripheral blood. The V gene is TRBV5-6, the J gene TRBJ1-1; maybe TRBD1 (5 bases). The CDR3 loop is CASSLDNANTEAFF. CDR3 nucleotides: TGTGCCAGCAGCCTGGACAACGCGAACACTGAAGCTTTCTTT.